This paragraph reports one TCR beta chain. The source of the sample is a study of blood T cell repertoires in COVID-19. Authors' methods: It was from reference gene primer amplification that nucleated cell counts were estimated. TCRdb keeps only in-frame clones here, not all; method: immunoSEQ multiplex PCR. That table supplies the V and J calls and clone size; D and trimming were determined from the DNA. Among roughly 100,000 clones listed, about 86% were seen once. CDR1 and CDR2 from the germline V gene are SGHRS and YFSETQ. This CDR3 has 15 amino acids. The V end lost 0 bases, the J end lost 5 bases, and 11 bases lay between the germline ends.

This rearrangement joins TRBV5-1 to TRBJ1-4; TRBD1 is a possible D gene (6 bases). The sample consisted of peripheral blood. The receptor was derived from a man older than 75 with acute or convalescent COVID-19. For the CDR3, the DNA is TGCGCCAGCAGCTTGGACAGGGCCCCGAATGAAAAACTGTTTTTT. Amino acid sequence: CASSLDRAPNEKLFF. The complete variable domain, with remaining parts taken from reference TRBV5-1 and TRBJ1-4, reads KAGVTQTPRYLIKTRGQQVTLSCSPISGHRSVSWYQQTPGQGLQFLFEYFSETQRNKGNFPGRFSGRQFSNSRSEMNVSTLELGDSALYLCASSLDRAPNEKLFFGSGTQLSVL.